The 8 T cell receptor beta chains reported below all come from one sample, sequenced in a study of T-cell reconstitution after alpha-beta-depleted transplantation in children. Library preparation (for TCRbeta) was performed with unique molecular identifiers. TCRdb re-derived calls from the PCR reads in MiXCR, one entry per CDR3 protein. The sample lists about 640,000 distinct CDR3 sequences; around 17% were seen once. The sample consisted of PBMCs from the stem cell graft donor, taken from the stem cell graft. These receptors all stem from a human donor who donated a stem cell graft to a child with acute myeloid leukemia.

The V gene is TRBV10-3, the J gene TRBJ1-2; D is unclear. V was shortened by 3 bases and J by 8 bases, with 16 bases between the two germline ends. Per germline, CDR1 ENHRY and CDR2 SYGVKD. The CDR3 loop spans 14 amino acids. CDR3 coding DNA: TGTGCCATCAGTGAATCCCGCAGAGGAGGGGGCTACACCTTC. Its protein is CAISESRRGGGYTF.

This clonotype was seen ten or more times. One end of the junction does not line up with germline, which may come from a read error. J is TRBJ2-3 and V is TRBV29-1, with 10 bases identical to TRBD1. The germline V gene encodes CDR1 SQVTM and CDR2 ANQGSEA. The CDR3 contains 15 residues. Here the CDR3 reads CSVEATGGFTDTQYF. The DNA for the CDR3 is TGCAGCGTCGAAGCGACAGGGGGCTTCACAGATACGCAGTATTTT.

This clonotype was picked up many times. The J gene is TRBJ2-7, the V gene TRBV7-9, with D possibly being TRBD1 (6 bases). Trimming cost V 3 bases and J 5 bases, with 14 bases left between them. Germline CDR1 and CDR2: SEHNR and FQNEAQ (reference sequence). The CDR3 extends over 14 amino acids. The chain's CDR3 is CASSFDQQGHEQYV. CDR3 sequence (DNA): TGTGCCAGCAGCTTTGACCAACAGGGCCACGAGCAGTACGTC.

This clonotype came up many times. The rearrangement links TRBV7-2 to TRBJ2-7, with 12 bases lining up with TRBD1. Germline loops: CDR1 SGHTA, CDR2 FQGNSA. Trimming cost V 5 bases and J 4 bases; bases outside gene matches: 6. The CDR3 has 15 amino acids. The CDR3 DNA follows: TGTGCCAGCAGCCTAGGGACAGGGGGCTTTTACGAGCAGTACGTC. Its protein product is CASSLGTGGFYEQYV.

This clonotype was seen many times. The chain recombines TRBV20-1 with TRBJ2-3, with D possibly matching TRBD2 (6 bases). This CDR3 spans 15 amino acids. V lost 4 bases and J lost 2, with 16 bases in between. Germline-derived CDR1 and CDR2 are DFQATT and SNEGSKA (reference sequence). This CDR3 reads CSAINGRGPTDTQYF. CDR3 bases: TGCAGTGCTATAAACGGGCGGGGTCCCACAGATACGCAGTATTTT.

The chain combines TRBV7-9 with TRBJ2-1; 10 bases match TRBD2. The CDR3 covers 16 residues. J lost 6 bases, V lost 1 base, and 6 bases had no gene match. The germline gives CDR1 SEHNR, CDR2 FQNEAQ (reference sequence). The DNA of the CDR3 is TGTGCCAGCAGCTTAGGGACTAGCGGAGCAACCAATGAGCAGTTCTTC. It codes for CASSLGTSGATNEQFF.

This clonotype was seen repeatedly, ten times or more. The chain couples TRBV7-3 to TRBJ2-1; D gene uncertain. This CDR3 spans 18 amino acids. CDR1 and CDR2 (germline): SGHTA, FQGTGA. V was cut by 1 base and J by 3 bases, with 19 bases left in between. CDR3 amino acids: CASSLKASSEAFYNEQFF. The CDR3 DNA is TGTGCCAGCAGCTTAAAAGCCTCCAGTGAGGCTTTCTACAATGAGCAGTTCTTC.

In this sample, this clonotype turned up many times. The CDR3 DNA reads as TGCAGTGCTAGAGAGGAGCTAGATACGCAGTATTTT. Translated: CSAREELDTQYF. V is TRBV20-1 and J is TRBJ2-3; D is ambiguous. The CDR3 length is 12 residues. The germline CDR1 and CDR2 sequences are DFQATT and SNEGSKA (reference sequence). V shed 0 bases and J shed 5 bases, with 6 bases lying between them.